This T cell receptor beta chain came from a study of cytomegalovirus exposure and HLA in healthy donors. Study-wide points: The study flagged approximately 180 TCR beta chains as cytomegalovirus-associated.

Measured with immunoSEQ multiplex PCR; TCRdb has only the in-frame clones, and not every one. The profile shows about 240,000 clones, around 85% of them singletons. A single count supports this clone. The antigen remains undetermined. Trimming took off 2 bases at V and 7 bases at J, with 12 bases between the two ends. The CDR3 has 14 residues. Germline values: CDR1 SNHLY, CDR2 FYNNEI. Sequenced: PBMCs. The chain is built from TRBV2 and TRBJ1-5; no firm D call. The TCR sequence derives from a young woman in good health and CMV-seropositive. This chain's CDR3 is CASSEFGSQQPQHF. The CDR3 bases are TGTGCCAGCAGTGAATTCGGGTCTCAGCAGCCCCAGCATTTT.